This T cell receptor (beta chain) was obtained from a study of human T cells and chemical hapten exposure. Study conclusions and caveats: The formation of large CDR3 similarity clusters by expanded TCRs significantly exceeded that of controls. Patch test scores rose with PT1 expanded TCR counts, a positive correlation.

One entry per CDR3 protein, called by TCRdb with MiXCR from the RACE reads. Among approximately 74,000 distinct CDR3 sequences listed, 25% to 40% were seen once. Remarks on this clonotype: Its specificity is not known. A junction end diverges from the germline sequence, so it may reflect a read error.

Noted time point: patch test 1, 2 weeks after DPC sensitization. Sample treatment: therapeutic diphenylcyclopropenone sensitization with weekly scalp DPC. The CDR3 sequence is 17 residues long. Germline CDR1 is SGHRS and CDR2 is YFSETQ. The V call is TRBV5-1, the J call TRBJ2-3, with TRBD2 matching over 10 bases. The clonotype was recovered from a man aged 35 to 55 with alopecia areata. Some clones in this sample may be carry-over from other donors' samples. The specimen was whole blood, collected in connection with sensitization to the hapten diphenylcyclopropenone (DPC). CDR3 sequence reads: CAGSLQPGLASTDTQYF. CDR3 in DNA: TGCGCCGGCAGCTTACAGCCGGGACTAGCGAGCACAGATACGCAGTATTTT.